The sequence of this T cell receptor beta chain was determined in a study of quantifying T cell responses using KT2 cells. Study in general: Reverse transcription used primers in the TCR alpha and beta constant regions.

An oligo carrying a UMI was ligated to the cDNA 3' end. An equimolar mix of RC1.1 and RC1.2 primed the beta chain across TRBC1 and TRBC2. Via MiXCR, TCRdb re-called the UMI-ligation and nested PCR reads, giving one row per CDR3 protein. The table has 50,000 to 70,000 distinct CDR3 sequences, 9% to 15% seen once. From germline, CDR1 is MGHRA and CDR2 YSYEKL. The V and J ends lost 2 bases and 3 bases, in that order; junction bases with no gene match: 9. CDR3 length: 16 amino acids. This clonotype showed up just a few times. The sample is PBMC spiked with counted cells of clone KT2. The rearrangement links TRBV4-1 to TRBJ2-5; 7 nucleotides match TRBD2. The clonotype was recovered from a human donor. The material sequenced was PBMCs spiked with cells of the T cell clone KT2. CDR3 loop: CASSQTRLARKETQYF. CDR3 coding DNA: TGCGCCAGCAGCCAAACGAGACTAGCACGGAAAGAGACCCAGTACTTC.